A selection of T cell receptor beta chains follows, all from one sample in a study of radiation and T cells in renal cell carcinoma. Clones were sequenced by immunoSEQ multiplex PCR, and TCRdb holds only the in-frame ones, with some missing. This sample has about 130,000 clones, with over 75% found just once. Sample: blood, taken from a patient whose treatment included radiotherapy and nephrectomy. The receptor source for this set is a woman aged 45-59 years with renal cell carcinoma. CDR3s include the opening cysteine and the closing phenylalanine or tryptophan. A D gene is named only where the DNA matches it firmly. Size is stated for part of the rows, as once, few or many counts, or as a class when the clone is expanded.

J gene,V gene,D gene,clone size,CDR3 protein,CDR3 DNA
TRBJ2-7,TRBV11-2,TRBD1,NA,CASSLGAGGVFFDEQYF,TGTGCCAGCAGCTTAGGGGCAGGGGGAGTCTTCTTCGACGAGCAGTACTTC
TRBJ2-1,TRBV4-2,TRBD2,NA,CASTTKSGISYNEQFF,TGTGCCAGCACCACTAAAAGCGGGATCTCCTACAATGAGCAGTTCTTC
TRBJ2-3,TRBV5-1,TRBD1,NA,CASSGVDREAKDTQYF,TGCGCCAGCAGCGGGGTGGACAGGGAAGCGAAAGATACGCAGTATTTT
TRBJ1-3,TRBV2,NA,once,CASSPQGMNTIYF,TGTGCCAGCAGTCCACAGGGAATGAACACCATATATTTT
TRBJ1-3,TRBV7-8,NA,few,CATMGSGNTIYF,TGTGCCACAATGGGCTCTGGAAACACCATATATTTT
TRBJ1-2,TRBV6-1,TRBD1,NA,CASSGTGGALYGYTF,TGTGCCAGCAGCGGTACAGGGGGAGCGCTCTATGGCTACACCTTC
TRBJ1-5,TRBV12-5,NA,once,CASAPQGIGNQPQHF,TGTGCTAGTGCCCCCCAGGGGATAGGAAATCAGCCCCAGCATTTT
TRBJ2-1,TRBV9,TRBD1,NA,CASSKRTGLRTYNEQFF,TGTGCCAGCAGCAAACGGACAGGGCTTAGGACCTACAATGAGCAGTTCTTC
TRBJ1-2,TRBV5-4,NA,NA,CASSSWGMWQGPSGYTF,TGTGCCAGCAGCTCCTGGGGAATGTGGCAGGGCCCCTCTGGCTACACCTTC
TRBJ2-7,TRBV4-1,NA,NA,CASSLYGAANYEQYF,TGCGCCAGCAGCCTGTATGGAGCAGCTAACTACGAGCAGTACTTC
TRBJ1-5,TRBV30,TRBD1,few,CAWSGDRDQPQHF,TGTGCCTGGAGTGGGGACAGGGATCAGCCCCAGCATTTT
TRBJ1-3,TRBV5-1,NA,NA,CASSFGDGGGNTIYF,TGCGCCAGCAGCTTCGGCGACGGCGGGGGAAACACCATATATTTT
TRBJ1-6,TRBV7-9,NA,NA,CATGERGLSPLHF,TGTGCCACCGGGGAGAGGGGCCTTTCACCCCTCCACTTT
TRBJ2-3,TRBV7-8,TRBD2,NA,CASSFPSGGRADTQYF,TGTGCCAGCAGCTTCCCTAGCGGGGGGCGGGCAGATACGCAGTATTTT
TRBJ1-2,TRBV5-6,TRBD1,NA,CASSARDRAYGYTF,TGTGCCAGCAGCGCGCGGGACAGGGCATACGGCTACACCTTC
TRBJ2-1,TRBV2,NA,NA,CASRDSNGALDEQFF,TGTGCCAGCAGGGATAGCAACGGGGCCCTAGATGAGCAGTTCTTC
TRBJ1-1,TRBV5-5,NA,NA,CASSLSTMNTEAFF,TGTGCCAGCAGCTTAAGTACCATGAACACTGAAGCTTTCTTT
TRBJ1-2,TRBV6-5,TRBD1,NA,CASSRQGENGYTF,TGTGCCAGCAGTCGACAGGGAGAAAATGGCTACACCTTC
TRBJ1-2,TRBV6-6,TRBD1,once,CASSYSTGGHGYTF,TGTGCCAGCAGTTACTCGACAGGGGGTCATGGCTACACCTTC
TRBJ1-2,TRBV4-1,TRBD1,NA,CASSAVIQGIYGYTF,TGCGCCAGCAGCGCCGTGATACAGGGGATCTATGGCTACACCTTC
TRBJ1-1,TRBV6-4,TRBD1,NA,CASSLTGGLNTEAFF,TGTGCCAGCAGTCTAACAGGGGGCCTGAACACTGAAGCTTTCTTT
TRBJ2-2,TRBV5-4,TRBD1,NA,CASSPRQGTNTGELFF,TGTGCCAGCAGCCCACGACAGGGAACGAACACCGGGGAGCTGTTTTTT
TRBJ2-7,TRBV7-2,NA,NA,CASSFLGDGNYEQYF,TGTGCCAGCAGCTTTCTAGGGGACGGAAACTACGAGCAGTACTTC
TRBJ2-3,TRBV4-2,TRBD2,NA,CASSQMIASGGPLDTQYF,TGTGCCAGCAGCCAAATGATTGCTAGCGGGGGGCCCCTCGATACGCAGTATTTT
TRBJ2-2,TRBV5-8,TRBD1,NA,CATSRGQLNTGELFF,TGTGCCACCTCGAGGGGACAGTTAAACACCGGGGAGCTGTTTTTT
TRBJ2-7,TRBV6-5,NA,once,CASTSDTSYEQYF,TGTGCCAGCACCTCTGACACCTCCTACGAGCAGTACTTC
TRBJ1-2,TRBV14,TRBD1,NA,CASSHTTGGYGYTF,TGTGCCAGCAGCCATACGACAGGGGGTTATGGCTACACCTTC
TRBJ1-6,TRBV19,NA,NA,CASTAGPSLHF,TGTGCCAGCACTGCGGGTCCATCCCTCCACTTT
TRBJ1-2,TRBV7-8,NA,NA,CASSLGFNYGYTF,TGTGCCAGCAGCTTGGGATTTAACTATGGCTACACCTTC
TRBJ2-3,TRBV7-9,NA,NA,CASSLTGGTDTQYF,TGTGCCAGCAGCTTAACCGGGGGCACAGATACGCAGTATTTT
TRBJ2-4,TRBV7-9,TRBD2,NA,CASSWGGNGKNIQYF,TGTGCCAGCAGCTGGGGGGGAAACGGCAAAAACATTCAGTACTTC
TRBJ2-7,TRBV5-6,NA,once,CASSLGGRGTYEQYF,TGTGCCAGCAGCTTGGGGGGGCGGGGAACCTACGAGCAGTACTTC
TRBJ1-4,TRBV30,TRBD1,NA,CAWSRGQGEEKLFF,TGTGCCTGGAGTAGAGGACAGGGGGAGGAAAAACTGTTTTTT
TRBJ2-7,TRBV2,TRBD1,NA,CASSEDRVRSYEQYF,TGTGCCAGCAGTGAGGACAGGGTCAGGTCCTACGAGCAGTACTTC
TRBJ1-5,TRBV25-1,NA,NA,CASSSIDQPQHF,TGTGCCAGCAGTTCTATAGATCAGCCCCAGCATTTT
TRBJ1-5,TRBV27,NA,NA,CASSLRGSYQPQHF,TGTGCCAGCAGTTTGAGGGGCTCGTATCAGCCCCAGCATTTT
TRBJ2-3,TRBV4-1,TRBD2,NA,CASSQEGLVRDTQYF,TGCGCCAGCAGCCAAGAAGGACTAGTTCGCGATACGCAGTATTTT
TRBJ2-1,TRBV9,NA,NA,CASTPGRGDPRLNEQFF,TGTGCCAGCACCCCCGGAAGGGGGGACCCGCGACTCAATGAGCAGTTCTTC
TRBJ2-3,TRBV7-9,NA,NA,CASSLGKGDTQYF,TGTGCCAGCAGCTTAGGGAAGGGAGATACGCAGTATTTT
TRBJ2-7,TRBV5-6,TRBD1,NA,CASYRQGAGVYEQYF,TGTGCCAGCTACCGACAGGGGGCCGGCGTCTACGAGCAGTACTTC
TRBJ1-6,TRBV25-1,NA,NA,CASSEGQQGYSPLHF,TGTGCCAGCAGTGAAGGACAACAGGGTTATTCACCCCTCCACTTT
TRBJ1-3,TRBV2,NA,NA,CASGDGNTIYF,TGTGCCAGCGGGGATGGAAACACCATATATTTT
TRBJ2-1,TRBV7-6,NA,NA,CASSLALSSYNEQFF,TGTGCCAGCAGCTTAGCGTTGAGCTCCTACAATGAGCAGTTCTTC
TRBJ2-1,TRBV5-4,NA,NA,CASSFVTVGSYNEQFF,TGTGCCAGCAGCTTCGTGACAGTAGGCTCCTACAATGAGCAGTTCTTC
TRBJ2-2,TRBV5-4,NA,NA,CASSRRGEGTGELFF,TGTGCCAGCAGCCGTAGGGGGGAGGGCACCGGGGAGCTGTTTTTT
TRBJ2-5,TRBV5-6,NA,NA,CASSLSLSAETQYF,TGTGCCAGCAGCTTGTCCTTAAGCGCGGAGACCCAGTACTTC
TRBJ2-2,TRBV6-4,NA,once,CASSDSYRAGELFF,TGTGCCAGCAGTGACTCCTACAGGGCCGGGGAGCTGTTTTTT
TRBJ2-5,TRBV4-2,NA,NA,CASSQEGSGLGETQYF,TGTGCCAGCAGCCAAGAAGGGTCAGGGTTAGGCGAGACCCAGTACTTC
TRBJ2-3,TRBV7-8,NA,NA,CASSLDVGTDTQYF,TGTGCCAGCAGCTTGGACGTTGGGACAGATACGCAGTATTTT
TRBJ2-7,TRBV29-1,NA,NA,CSVEGQLKETFYEQYF,TGCAGCGTTGAGGGCCAGTTGAAGGAGACTTTCTACGAGCAGTACTTC